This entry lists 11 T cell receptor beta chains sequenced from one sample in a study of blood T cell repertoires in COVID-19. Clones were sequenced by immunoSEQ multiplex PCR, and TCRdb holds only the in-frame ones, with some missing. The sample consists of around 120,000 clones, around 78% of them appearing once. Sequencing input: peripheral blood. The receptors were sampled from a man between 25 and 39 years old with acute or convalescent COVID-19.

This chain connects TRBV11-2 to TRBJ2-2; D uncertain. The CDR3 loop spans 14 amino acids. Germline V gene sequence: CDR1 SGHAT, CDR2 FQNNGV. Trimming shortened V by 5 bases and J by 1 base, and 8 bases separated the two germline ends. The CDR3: CASSLRQNTGELFF. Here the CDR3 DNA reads TGTGCCAGCAGCCTCCGACAGAACACCGGGGAGCTGTTTTTT.

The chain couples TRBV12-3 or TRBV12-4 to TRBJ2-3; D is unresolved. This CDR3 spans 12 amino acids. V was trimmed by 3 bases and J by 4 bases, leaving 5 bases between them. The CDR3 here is CASSFSADTQYF. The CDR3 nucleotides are TGTGCCAGCAGTTTCTCGGCAGATACGCAGTATTTT.

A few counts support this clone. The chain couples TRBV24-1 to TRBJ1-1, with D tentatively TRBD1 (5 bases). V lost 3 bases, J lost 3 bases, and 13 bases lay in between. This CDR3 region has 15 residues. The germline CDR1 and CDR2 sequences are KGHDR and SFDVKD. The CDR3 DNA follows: TGTGCCACCAGTGATCTGACCAGGGTTGACACTGAAGCTTTCTTT. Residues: CATSDLTRVDTEAFF.

The CDR3 loop is CATRSTGMSEQYV. The DNA of the CDR3 is TGTGCCACCCGGTCGACGGGAATGAGCGAGCAGTACGTC. The V gene is TRBV6-6, the J gene TRBJ2-7; TRBD2 might be the D (5 bases). The CDR3 covers 13 residues. Germline-derived CDR1 and CDR2 are MNHNY and SVGAGI (reference sequence). V was shortened by 10 bases and J by 6 bases, with 19 bases between the two germline ends.

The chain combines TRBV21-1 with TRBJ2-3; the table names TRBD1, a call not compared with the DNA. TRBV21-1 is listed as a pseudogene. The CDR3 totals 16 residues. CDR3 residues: CASSKDNRGSTDTQYF. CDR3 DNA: TGTGCCAGCAGCAAAGATAACAGGGGAAGCACAGATACGCAGTATTTT.

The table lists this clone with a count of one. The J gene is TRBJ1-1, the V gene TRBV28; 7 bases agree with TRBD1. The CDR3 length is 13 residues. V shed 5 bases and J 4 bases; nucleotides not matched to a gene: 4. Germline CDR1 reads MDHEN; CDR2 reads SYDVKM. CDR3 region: CASSGQVPTEAFF. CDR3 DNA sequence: TGTGCCAGCAGTGGACAGGTACCCACTGAAGCTTTCTTT.

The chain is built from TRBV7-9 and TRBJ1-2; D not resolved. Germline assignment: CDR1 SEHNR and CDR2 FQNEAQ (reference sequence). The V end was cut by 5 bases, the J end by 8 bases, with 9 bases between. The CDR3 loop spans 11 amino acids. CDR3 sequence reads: CASSPGSGYTF. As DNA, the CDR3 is TGTGCCAGCAGCCCGGGGTCCGGCTACACCTTC.

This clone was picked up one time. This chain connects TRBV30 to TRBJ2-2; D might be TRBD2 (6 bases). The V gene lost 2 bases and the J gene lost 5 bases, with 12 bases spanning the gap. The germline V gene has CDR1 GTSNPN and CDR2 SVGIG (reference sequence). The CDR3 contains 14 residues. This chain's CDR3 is CAWSRDWATGELFF. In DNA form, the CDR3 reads TGTGCCTGGAGTCGGGACTGGGCTACCGGGGAGCTGTTTTTT.

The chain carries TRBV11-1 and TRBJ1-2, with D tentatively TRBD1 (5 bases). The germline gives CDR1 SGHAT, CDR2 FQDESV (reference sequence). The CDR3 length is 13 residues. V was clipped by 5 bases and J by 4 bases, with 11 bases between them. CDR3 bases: TGTGCCAGCAGCCAGGACACCCTCTATGGCTACACCTTC. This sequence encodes CASSQDTLYGYTF.

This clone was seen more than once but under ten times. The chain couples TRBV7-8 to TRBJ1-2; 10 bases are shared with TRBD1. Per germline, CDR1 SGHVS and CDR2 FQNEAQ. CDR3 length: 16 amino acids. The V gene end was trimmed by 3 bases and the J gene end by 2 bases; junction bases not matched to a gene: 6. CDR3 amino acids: CASSLTGGAKNYGYTF. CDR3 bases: TGTGCCAGCAGCTTGACAGGGGGCGCAAAAAACTATGGCTACACCTTC.

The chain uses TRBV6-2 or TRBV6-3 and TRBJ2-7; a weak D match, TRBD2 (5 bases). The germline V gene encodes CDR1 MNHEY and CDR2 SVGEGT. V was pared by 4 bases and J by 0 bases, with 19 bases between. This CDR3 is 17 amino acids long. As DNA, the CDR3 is TGTGCCAGCAGTTCCAGGCCTTTTGCGGGCAACTCCTACGAGCAGTACTTC. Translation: CASSSRPFAGNSYEQYF.